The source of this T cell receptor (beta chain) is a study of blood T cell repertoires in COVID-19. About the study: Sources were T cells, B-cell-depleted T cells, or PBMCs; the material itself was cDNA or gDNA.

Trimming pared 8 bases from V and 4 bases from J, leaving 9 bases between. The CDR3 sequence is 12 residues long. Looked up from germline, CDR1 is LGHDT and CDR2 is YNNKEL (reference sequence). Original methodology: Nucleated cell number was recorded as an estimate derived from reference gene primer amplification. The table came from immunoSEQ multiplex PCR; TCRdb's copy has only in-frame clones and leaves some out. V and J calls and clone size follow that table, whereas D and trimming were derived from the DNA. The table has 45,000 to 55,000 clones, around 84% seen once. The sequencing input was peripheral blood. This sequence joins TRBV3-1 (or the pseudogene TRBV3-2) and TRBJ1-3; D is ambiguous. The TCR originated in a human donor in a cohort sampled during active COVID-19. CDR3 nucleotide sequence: TGTGCCAGCCAAAGGGAGGGAAACACCATATATTTT. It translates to CASQREGNTIYF.